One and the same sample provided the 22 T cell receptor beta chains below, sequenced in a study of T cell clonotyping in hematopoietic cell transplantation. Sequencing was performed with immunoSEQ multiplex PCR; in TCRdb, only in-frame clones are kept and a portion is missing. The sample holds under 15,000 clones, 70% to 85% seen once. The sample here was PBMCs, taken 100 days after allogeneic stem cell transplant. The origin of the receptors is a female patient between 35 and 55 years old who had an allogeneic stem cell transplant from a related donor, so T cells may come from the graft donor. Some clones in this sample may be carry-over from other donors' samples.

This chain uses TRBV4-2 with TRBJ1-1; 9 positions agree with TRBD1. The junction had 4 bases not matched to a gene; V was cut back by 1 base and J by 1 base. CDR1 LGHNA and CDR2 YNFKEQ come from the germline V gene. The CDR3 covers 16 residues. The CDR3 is CASSQVQGATNTEAFF. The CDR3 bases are TGTGCCAGCAGCCAAGTACAGGGGGCCACGAACACTGAAGCTTTCTTT.

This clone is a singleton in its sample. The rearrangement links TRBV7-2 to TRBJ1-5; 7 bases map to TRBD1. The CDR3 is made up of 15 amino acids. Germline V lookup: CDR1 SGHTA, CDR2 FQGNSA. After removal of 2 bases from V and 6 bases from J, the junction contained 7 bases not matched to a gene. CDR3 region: CASSLTTGRTQPQHF. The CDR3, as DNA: TGTGCCAGCAGCTTAACGACAGGGAGGACTCAGCCCCAGCATTTT. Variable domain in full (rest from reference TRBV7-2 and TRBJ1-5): GAGVSQSPSNKVTEKGKDVELRCDPISGHTALYWYRQSLGQGLEFLIYFQGNSAPDKSGLPSDRFSAERTGGSVSTLTIQRTQQEDSAVYLCASSLTTGRTQPQHFGDGTRLSIL.

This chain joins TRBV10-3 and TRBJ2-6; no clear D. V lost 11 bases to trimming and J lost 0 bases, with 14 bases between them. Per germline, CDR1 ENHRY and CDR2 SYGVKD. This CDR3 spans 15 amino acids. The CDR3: CAVAQSSSGANVLTF. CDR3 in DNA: TGTGCCGTCGCCCAGTCGAGCTCTGGGGCCAACGTCCTGACTTTC.

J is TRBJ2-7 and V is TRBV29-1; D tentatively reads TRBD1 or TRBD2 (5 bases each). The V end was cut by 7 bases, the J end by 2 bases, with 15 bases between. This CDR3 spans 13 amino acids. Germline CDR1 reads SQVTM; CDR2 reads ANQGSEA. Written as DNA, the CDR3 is TGCAGCGCCAAACGGGACGGAGCCTACGAGCAGTACTTC. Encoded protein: CSAKRDGAYEQYF.

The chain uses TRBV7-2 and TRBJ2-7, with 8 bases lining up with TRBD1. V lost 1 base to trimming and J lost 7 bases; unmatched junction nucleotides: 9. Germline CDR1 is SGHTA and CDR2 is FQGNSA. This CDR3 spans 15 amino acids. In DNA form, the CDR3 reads TGTGCCAGCAGCTTAGGGGCAGGGGGCGTCGAGGAGCAGTACTTC. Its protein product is CASSLGAGGVEEQYF.

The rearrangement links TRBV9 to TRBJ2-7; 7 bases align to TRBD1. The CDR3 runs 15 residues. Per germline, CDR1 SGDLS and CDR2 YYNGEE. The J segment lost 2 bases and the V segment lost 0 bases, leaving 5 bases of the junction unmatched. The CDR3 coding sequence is TGTGCCAGCAGCGTAGGAGGGACAGCGACCTACGAGCAGTACTTC. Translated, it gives CASSVGGTATYEQYF.

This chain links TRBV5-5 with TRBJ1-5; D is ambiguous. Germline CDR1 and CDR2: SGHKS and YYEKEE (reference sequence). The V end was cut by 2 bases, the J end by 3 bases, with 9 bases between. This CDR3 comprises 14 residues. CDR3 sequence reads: CASSLGEFNQPQHF. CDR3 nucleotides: TGTGCCAGCAGCTTAGGAGAGTTCAATCAGCCCCAGCATTTT. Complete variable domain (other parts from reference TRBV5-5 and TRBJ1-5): DAGVTQSPTHLIKTRGQQVTLRCSPISGHKSVSWYQQVLGQGPQFIFQYYEKEERGRGNFPDRFSARQFPNYSSELNVNALLLGDSALYLCASSLGEFNQPQHFGDGTRLSIL.

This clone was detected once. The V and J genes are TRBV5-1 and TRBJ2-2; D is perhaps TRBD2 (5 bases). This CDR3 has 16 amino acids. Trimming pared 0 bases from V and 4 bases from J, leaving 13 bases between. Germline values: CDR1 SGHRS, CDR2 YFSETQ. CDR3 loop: CASSLGGGEITGELFF. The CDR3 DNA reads TGCGCCAGCAGCTTGGGTGGTGGGGAGATCACCGGGGAGCTGTTTTTT.

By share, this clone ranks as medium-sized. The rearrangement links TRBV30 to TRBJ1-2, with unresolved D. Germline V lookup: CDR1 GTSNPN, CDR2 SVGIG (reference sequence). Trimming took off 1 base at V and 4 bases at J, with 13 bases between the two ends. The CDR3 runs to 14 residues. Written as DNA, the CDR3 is TGTGCCTGGAGTGGGTCGGATGTTATCTATGGCTACACCTTC. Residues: CAWSGSDVIYGYTF.

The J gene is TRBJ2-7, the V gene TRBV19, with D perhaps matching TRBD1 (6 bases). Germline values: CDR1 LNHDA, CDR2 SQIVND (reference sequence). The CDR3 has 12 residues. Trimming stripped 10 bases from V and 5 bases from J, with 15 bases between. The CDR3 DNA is TGTGCCACAAAACAGGGAAGAAACGAGCAGTACTTC. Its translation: CATKQGRNEQYF.

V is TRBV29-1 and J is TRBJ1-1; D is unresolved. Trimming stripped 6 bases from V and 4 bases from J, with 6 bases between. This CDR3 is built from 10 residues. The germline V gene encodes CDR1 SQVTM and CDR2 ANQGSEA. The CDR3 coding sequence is TGCAGCGTCGGGTTCACTGAAGCTTTCTTT. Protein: CSVGFTEAFF.

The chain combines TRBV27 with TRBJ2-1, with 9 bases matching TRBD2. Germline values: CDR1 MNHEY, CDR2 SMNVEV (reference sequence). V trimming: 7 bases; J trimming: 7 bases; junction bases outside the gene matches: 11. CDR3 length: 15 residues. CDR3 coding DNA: TGTGCCAGCACAAAGGATAGCGGGAGTGGAAATGAGCAGTTCTTC. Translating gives CASTKDSGSGNEQFF.

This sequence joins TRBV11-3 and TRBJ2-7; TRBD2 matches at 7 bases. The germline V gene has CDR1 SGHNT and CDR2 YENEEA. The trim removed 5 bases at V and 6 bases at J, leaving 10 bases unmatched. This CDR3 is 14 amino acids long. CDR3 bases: TGTGCCAGCAGCCCAATCACTAGCGTTGGCGAGCAGTACTTC. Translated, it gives CASSPITSVGEQYF.

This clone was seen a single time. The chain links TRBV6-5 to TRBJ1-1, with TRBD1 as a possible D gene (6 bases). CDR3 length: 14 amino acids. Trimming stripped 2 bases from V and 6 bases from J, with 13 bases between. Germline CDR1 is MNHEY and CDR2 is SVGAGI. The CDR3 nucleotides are TGTGCCAGCAGTTACGGCCAGGGGCTGGCTGAAGCTTTCTTT. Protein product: CASSYGQGLAEAFF.

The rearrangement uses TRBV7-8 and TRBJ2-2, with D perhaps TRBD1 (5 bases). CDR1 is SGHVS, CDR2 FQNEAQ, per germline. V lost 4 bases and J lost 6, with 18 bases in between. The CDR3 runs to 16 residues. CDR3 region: CASSWLAGMGAGELFF. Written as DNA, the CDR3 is TGTGCCAGCAGCTGGCTTGCAGGGATGGGCGCCGGGGAGCTGTTTTTT.

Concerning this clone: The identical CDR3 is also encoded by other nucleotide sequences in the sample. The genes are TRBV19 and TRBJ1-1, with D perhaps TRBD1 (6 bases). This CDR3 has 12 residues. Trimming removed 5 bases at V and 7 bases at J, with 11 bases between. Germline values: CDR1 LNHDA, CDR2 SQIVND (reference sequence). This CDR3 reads CASSQQGIEAFF. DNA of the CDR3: TGTGCCAGTAGTCAACAGGGAATTGAAGCTTTCTTT.

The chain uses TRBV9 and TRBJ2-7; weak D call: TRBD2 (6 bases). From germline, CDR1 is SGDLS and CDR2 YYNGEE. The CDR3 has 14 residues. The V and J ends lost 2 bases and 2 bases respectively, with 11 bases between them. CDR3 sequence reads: CASSVSSGTYEQYF. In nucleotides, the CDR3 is TGTGCCAGCAGCGTGAGTAGCGGAACCTACGAGCAGTACTTC.

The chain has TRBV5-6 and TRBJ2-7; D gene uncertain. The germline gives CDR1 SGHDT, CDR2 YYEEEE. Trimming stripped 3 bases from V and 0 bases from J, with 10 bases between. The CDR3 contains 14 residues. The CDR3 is CASSSLGYSYEQYF. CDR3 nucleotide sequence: TGTGCCAGCAGCTCCCTCGGGTACTCCTACGAGCAGTACTTC.

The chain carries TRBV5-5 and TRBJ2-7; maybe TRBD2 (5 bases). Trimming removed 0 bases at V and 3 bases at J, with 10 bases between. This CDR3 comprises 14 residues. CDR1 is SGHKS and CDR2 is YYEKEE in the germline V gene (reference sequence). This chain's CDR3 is CASSLGYGDYEQYF. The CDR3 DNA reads TGTGCCAGCAGCTTGGGGTACGGGGACTACGAGCAGTACTTC.

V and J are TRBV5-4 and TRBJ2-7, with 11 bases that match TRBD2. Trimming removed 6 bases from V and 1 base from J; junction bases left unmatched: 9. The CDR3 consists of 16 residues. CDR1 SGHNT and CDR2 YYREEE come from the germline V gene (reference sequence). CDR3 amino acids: CASTILLAGVSYEQYF. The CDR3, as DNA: TGTGCCAGCACCATTTTACTAGCGGGAGTATCCTACGAGCAGTACTTC.

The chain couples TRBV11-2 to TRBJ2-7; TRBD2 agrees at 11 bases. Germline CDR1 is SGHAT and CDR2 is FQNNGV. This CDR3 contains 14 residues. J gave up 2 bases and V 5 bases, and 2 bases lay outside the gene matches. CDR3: CASSLAGGTYEQYF. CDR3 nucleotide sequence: TGTGCCAGCAGCCTAGCGGGAGGTACCTACGAGCAGTACTTC.

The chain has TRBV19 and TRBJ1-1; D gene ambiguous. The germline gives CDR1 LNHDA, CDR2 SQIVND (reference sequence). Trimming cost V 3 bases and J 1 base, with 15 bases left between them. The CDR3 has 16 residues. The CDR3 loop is CASSISIIEKNTEAFF. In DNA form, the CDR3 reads TGTGCCAGTAGTATTTCTATAATCGAGAAGAACACTGAAGCTTTCTTT.